A single sample is the source of the 7 T cell receptor beta chains below, sequenced in a study of graft-versus-host responses after intestinal transplantation. Here immunoSEQ multiplex PCR was the method, and the copy in TCRdb shows in-frame clones only, minus some. The sample lists 75,000 to 95,000 clones, approximately 90% occurring once. These receptors' antigens are unknown. The source was unstimulated CD4+ T cells sorted from spleen or lymph node cells, collected before transplant. Receptors originate from a human donor who was the organ donor for an intestinal transplant.

The V and J genes are TRBV6-5 and TRBJ2-7, with TRBD1 identical over 10 bases. The CDR3 is 14 amino acids. Germline V gene lookup returns CDR1 MNHEY and CDR2 SVGAGI. The trim removed 7 bases at V and 3 bases at J, leaving 6 bases unmatched. The CDR3 here is CASKKDRGDYEQYF. As DNA, the CDR3 is TGTGCCAGCAAAAAGGACAGGGGGGACTACGAGCAGTACTTC.

V gene TRBV30 combines with J gene TRBJ1-2; 11 bases align to TRBD1. V gave up 2 bases and J gave up 8 bases; unmatched junction bases: 4. The CDR3 runs to 13 residues. Germline V gene data show CDR1 as GTSNPN and CDR2 as SVGIG (reference sequence). CDR3 protein: CAWSYGQGAGYTF. For the CDR3, the DNA is TGTGCCTGGAGTTACGGACAGGGGGCAGGCTACACCTTC. The full variable domain, with the rest looked up from reference TRBV30 and TRBJ1-2, is SQTIHQWPATLVQPVGSPLSLECTVEGTSNPNLYWYRQAAGRGLQLLFYSVGIGQISSEVPQNLSASRPQDRQFILSSKKLLLSDSGFYLCAWSYGQGAGYTFGSGTRLTVV.

The genes are TRBV5-1 and TRBJ1-2, with 7 nucleotides matching TRBD1. This CDR3 is built from 12 residues. With 0 bases clipped from V and 7 bases from J, the junction kept 0 bases outside the gene matches. The V gene's germline CDR1 is SGHRS and CDR2 YFSETQ. The CDR3 loop is CASSLGQGGYTF. The CDR3 DNA follows: TGCGCCAGCAGCTTGGGACAGGGTGGCTACACCTTC.

V is TRBV7-9 and J is TRBJ1-1; TRBD1 might be the D (5 bases). This CDR3 has 14 residues. Germline CDR1 and CDR2: SEHNR and FQNEAQ (reference sequence). The germline V and J ends were trimmed by 5 bases and 4 bases, with 14 bases remaining between them. The CDR3 reads CASSPIGRGTEAFF. The CDR3 region has the DNA TGTGCCAGCAGCCCTATTGGGAGGGGCACTGAAGCTTTCTTT.

The gene calls are TRBV7-2 and TRBJ2-1, with D possibly matching TRBD2 (6 bases). Trimming stripped 5 bases from V and 0 bases from J, with 14 bases between. The CDR3 is 16 amino acids. Germline V gene lookup returns CDR1 SGHTA and CDR2 FQGNSA. In nucleotides, the CDR3 is TGTGCCAGCAGCCCGGATAGCGGCAGCTCCTACAATGAGCAGTTCTTC. Translating gives CASSPDSGSSYNEQFF.

In the case of this clone: A read error may produce the germline difference seen at one junction end. The chain has TRBV27 and TRBJ1-5; unclear D gene. The CDR3 extends over 11 amino acids. From germline, CDR1 is MNHEY and CDR2 SMNVEV (reference sequence). DNA for the CDR3: TGCTCAGTGGAGGGCCGTCAGCCCCAGCATTTT. Encoded protein: CSVEGRQPQHF.

V and J are TRBV25-1 and TRBJ1-1, with 7 nucleotides matching TRBD1. This CDR3 region has 10 residues. The J segment lost 8 bases and the V segment lost 9 bases, leaving 3 bases of the junction unmatched. The germline CDR1 and CDR2 sequences are MGHDK and SYGVNS. CDR3 nucleotide sequence: TGTGCCAGTAAGGGGGCGGAAGCTTTCTTT. Translating it yields CASKGAEAFF.